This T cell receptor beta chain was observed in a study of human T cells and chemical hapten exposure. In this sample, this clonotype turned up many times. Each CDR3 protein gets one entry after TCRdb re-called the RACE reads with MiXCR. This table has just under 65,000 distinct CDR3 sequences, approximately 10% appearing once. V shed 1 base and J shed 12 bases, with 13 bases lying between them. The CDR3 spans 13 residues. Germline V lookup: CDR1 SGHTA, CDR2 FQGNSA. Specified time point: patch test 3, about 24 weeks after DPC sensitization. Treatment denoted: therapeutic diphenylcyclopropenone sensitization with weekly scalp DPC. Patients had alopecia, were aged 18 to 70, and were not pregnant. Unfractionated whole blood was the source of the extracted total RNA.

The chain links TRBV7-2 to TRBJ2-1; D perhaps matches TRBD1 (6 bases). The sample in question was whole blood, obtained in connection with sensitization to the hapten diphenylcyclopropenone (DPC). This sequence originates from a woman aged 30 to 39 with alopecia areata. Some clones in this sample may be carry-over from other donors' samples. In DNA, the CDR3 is TGTGCCAGCAGCTTAGGTGTAGGGGGTTGGCAGTTCTTC. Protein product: CASSLGVGGWQFF.